Each of the 5 T cell receptor beta chains below was sequenced from the same sample in a study of blood T cell repertoires in COVID-19. The assay was immunoSEQ multiplex PCR, and TCRdb's table has in-frame clones only and misses some. The sample yields roughly 200,000 clones, more than 80% seen once. Material: peripheral blood. The receptors were sampled from a man aged 45 to 65 with acute or convalescent COVID-19.

The rearrangement uses TRBV25-1 and TRBJ1-6; 8 nucleotides align to TRBD1. Germline CDR1 reads MGHDK; CDR2 reads SYGVNS. With 4 bases clipped from V and 4 bases from J, the junction kept 0 bases outside the gene matches. The CDR3 totals 14 residues. CDR3 sequence (DNA): TGTGCCAGCAGTGGGACAGGGTATAATTCACCCCTCCACTTT. Amino acids: CASSGTGYNSPLHF.

The chain combines TRBV28 with TRBJ2-7; a weak D match, TRBD2 (6 bases). The CDR3 covers 13 residues. V lost 3 bases and J 7 bases, leaving 13 bases between the germline ends. Germline V lookup: CDR1 MDHEN, CDR2 SYDVKM. CDR3 in amino acids: CASSLNGGWEQYF. CDR3 coding DNA: TGTGCCAGCAGTTTGAACGGAGGGTGGGAGCAGTACTTC.

The chain recombines TRBV6-5 with TRBJ2-7; 7 bases agree with TRBD1. The V segment lost 5 bases and the J segment 2 bases; nucleotides outside the gene matches: 3. The germline gives CDR1 MNHEY, CDR2 SVGAGI. The CDR3 consists of 13 residues. CDR3 in DNA: TGTGCCAGCAGTCGGACAGGAGCCTACGAGCAGTACGTC. It codes for CASSRTGAYEQYV.

The chain recombines TRBV27 with TRBJ2-5; 9 bases are a match to TRBD1. V was clipped by 5 bases and J by 4 bases; unmatched bases: 11. This CDR3 has 16 amino acids. CDR1 MNHEY and CDR2 SMNVEV come from the germline V gene (reference sequence). This CDR3 is CASSIPGTGPRETQYF. The CDR3 DNA is TGTGCCAGCAGTATACCGGGGACAGGGCCCCGAGAGACCCAGTACTTC.

This chain links TRBV9 with TRBJ2-2; tentative D call: TRBD1 (6 bases). This CDR3 spans 16 amino acids. Deletions cut 4 bases from V and 5 bases from J, with 18 bases between. CDR1 is SGDLS and CDR2 is YYNGEE in the germline V gene. In DNA, the CDR3 is TGTGCCAGCAGCCCGACGGCAGGGGTTCTGACCGGGGAGCTGTTTTTT. Encoded protein: CASSPTAGVLTGELFF.